What follows describes a single TCR beta chain. Other DNA sequences in this sample translate to the same CDR3. The assay was immunoSEQ multiplex PCR, and TCRdb's table has in-frame clones only and misses some. The sample consists of approximately 720,000 clones, about two thirds of them appearing once. The data belong to a study of shared clonotypes between healthy human individuals. This CDR3 has 14 residues. Unmatched junction bases numbered 6, after V lost 3 bases and J lost 5 bases. CDR1 and CDR2 from the germline V gene are SEHNR and FQNEAQ (reference sequence). The donors, all of them Caucasian adults, lived in Nashville, Tennessee.

The sample taken for sequencing was memory CD4+ T cells sorted from blood. Indicated subset: CD45RA-negative fraction. The origin of this receptor is a woman aged 25 to 39 in good health. The V gene is TRBV7-9, the J gene TRBJ2-5; 7 nucleotides agree with TRBD2. The CDR3 DNA is TGTGCCAGCAGCTTGGCGGGAGTCGTGGAGACCCAGTACTTC. This translates into CASSLAGVVETQYF.